This T cell receptor beta chain was recorded in a study of PD-L1 blockade in urothelial cancer. Germline V gene data show CDR1 as SGHRS and CDR2 as YFSETQ. Trimming removed 4 bases from V and 3 bases from J; junction bases left unmatched: 12. The CDR3 has 17 residues. Added to each PCR by spiking were synthetic TCR analog templates. The repertoire was sequenced with immunoSEQ multiplex PCR; TCRdb's copy has only in-frame clones and lacks some. The sample has around 93,000 clones, over 65% seen once. The time point: peripheral blood 6 weeks after treatment start. Patients suffered from locally advanced or metastatic urothelial carcinoma.

The receptor was isolated from a man between 65 and 80 years old with urothelial cancer. The input for sequencing was PBMCs, taken around atezolizumab (anti-PD-L1) treatment. This chain joins TRBV5-1 and TRBJ2-7; TRBD1 aligns across 11 bases. The CDR3 bases are TGCGCCAGCAGCCCCGGACAGGGGGCGGGGAGGAGCTACGAGCAGTACTTC. It translates to CASSPGQGAGRSYEQYF.